This is a list of T cell receptor beta chains from one sample in a study of blood T cell repertoires in COVID-19. Only in-frame clones appear in the TCRdb table, and some are missing; sequencing was by immunoSEQ multiplex PCR. The sample has 150,000 to 200,000 clones; 80% are singletons. The sample was peripheral blood. These receptors all stem from a man aged 55 to 70 with acute or convalescent COVID-19. CDR3s include the opening cysteine and the closing phenylalanine or tryptophan. The D gene is left open where the match is weak. Clone size is not always given. Where it is, it says once, few, many or a class for expanded clones.

V gene: TRBV5-1; J gene: TRBJ2-2; CDR3 length: 13; D gene: NA; clone size: NA; CDR3 protein: CASSLDIPGELFF; CDR3 DNA: TGCGCCAGCAGCTTGGACATCCCCGGGGAGCTGTTTTTT
V gene: TRBV15; J gene: TRBJ2-1; CDR3 length: 14; D gene: TRBD1; clone size: NA; CDR3 protein: CATKVQGGYNEQFF; CDR3 DNA: TGTGCCACCAAAGTACAGGGGGGCTACAATGAGCAGTTCTTC
V gene: TRBV21-1; J gene: TRBJ2-7; CDR3 length: 13; D gene: NA; clone size: NA; CDR3 protein: CASSKFWAREQYF; CDR3 DNA: TGTGCCAGCAGCAAATTTTGGGCGCGCGAGCAGTACTTC
V gene: TRBV29-1; J gene: TRBJ1-1; CDR3 length: 13; D gene: NA; clone size: NA; CDR3 protein: CSVGVERNTEAFF; CDR3 DNA: TGCAGCGTTGGAGTGGAGCGGAACACTGAAGCTTTCTTT
V gene: TRBV12-3/TRBV12-4; J gene: TRBJ2-7; CDR3 length: 12; D gene: TRBD1; clone size: NA; CDR3 protein: CASRRQGGEQYF; CDR3 DNA: TGTGCCAGCAGGCGACAGGGTGGCGAGCAGTACTTC
V gene: TRBV29-1; J gene: TRBJ2-1; CDR3 length: 15; D gene: TRBD1; clone size: NA; CDR3 protein: CSVSRPRDSGNEQFF; CDR3 DNA: TGCAGCGTTTCTCGCCCCCGGGACAGCGGAAATGAGCAGTTCTTC
V gene: TRBV4-1; J gene: TRBJ2-1; CDR3 length: 16; D gene: NA; clone size: NA; CDR3 protein: CASSQSPGQNYNEQFF; CDR3 DNA: TGCGCCAGCAGCCAATCCCCGGGACAAAACTACAATGAGCAGTTCTTC
V gene: TRBV5-1; J gene: TRBJ1-1; CDR3 length: 14; D gene: NA; clone size: NA; CDR3 protein: CASSFRGSGTEAFF; CDR3 DNA: TGCGCCAGCAGCTTTAGGGGTTCGGGCACTGAAGCTTTCTTT
V gene: TRBV4-1; J gene: TRBJ2-5; CDR3 length: 14; D gene: TRBD1; clone size: once; CDR3 protein: CATAIGTAKGTQYF; CDR3 DNA: TGCGCCACCGCGATAGGGACAGCCAAAGGGACCCAGTACTTC
V gene: TRBV6-5; J gene: TRBJ1-1; CDR3 length: 13; D gene: TRBD1; clone size: NA; CDR3 protein: CASSHRGDTEAFF; CDR3 DNA: TGTGCCAGCAGTCACAGGGGTGACACTGAAGCTTTCTTT
V gene: TRBV6-2/TRBV6-3; J gene: TRBJ2-2; CDR3 length: 15; D gene: NA; clone size: NA; CDR3 protein: CASSSPRPSTGELFF; CDR3 DNA: TGTGCCAGCAGTTCCCCCCGCCCCAGCACCGGGGAGCTGTTTTTT
V gene: TRBV30; J gene: TRBJ1-2; CDR3 length: 14; D gene: TRBD1; clone size: once; CDR3 protein: CAWTGTGTSYGYTF; CDR3 DNA: TGTGCCTGGACCGGGACAGGGACCAGCTATGGCTACACCTTC
V gene: TRBV5-1; J gene: TRBJ1-1; CDR3 length: 13; D gene: NA; clone size: few; CDR3 protein: CASSLEVNTEAFF; CDR3 DNA: TGCGCCAGCAGCTTAGAGGTGAACACTGAAGCTTTCTTT
V gene: TRBV15; J gene: TRBJ1-1; CDR3 length: 13; D gene: NA; clone size: NA; CDR3 protein: CATTGQRNTEAFF; CDR3 DNA: TGTGCCACCACCGGACAGAGGAACACTGAAGCTTTCTTT
V gene: TRBV18; J gene: TRBJ1-2; CDR3 length: 13; D gene: TRBD1; clone size: NA; CDR3 protein: CASSPSDRVGYTF; CDR3 DNA: TGTGCCAGCTCACCTTCGGACAGGGTAGGCTACACCTTC
V gene: TRBV5-1; J gene: TRBJ2-1; CDR3 length: 13; D gene: NA; clone size: NA; CDR3 protein: CASSDQGYNEQFF; CDR3 DNA: TGCGCCAGCAGCGATCAGGGGTACAATGAGCAGTTCTTC
V gene: TRBV5-1; J gene: TRBJ2-3; CDR3 length: 14; D gene: NA; clone size: NA; CDR3 protein: CASSLSRGSDTQYF; CDR3 DNA: TGCGCCAGCAGCTTATCCAGGGGCTCAGATACGCAGTATTTT
V gene: TRBV19; J gene: TRBJ2-1; CDR3 length: 14; D gene: TRBD1; clone size: NA; CDR3 protein: CASISGQGIGEQFF; CDR3 DNA: TGTGCCAGTATATCGGGACAGGGAATTGGTGAGCAGTTCTTC
V gene: TRBV12-3/TRBV12-4; J gene: TRBJ2-7; CDR3 length: 12; D gene: NA; clone size: NA; CDR3 protein: CASSGSNYEQYF; CDR3 DNA: TGTGCCAGTTCGGGGTCTAACTACGAGCAGTACTTC
V gene: TRBV5-1; J gene: TRBJ1-6; CDR3 length: 15; D gene: TRBD1; clone size: once; CDR3 protein: CASSQGTAINSPLHF; CDR3 DNA: TGCGCCAGCAGCCAGGGGACAGCGATTAATTCACCCCTCCACTTT
V gene: TRBV6-6; J gene: TRBJ1-2; CDR3 length: 15; D gene: TRBD1; clone size: NA; CDR3 protein: CASSPRDRVGYGYTF; CDR3 DNA: TGTGCCAGCAGTCCCCGGGACAGGGTGGGGTATGGCTACACCTTC
V gene: TRBV18; J gene: TRBJ1-2; CDR3 length: 16; D gene: TRBD1; clone size: NA; CDR3 protein: CASSPGTGTFNYGYTF; CDR3 DNA: TGTGCCAGCTCACCAGGGACAGGAACGTTCAACTATGGCTACACCTTC
V gene: TRBV7-3; J gene: TRBJ2-2; CDR3 length: 13; D gene: NA; clone size: once; CDR3 protein: CASSSTGTGELFF; CDR3 DNA: TGTGCCAGCAGCTCCACAGGGACCGGGGAGCTGTTTTTT
V gene: TRBV3-1/TRBV3-2; J gene: TRBJ2-4; CDR3 length: 15; D gene: TRBD2; clone size: NA; CDR3 protein: CASSQGVGGADIQYF; CDR3 DNA: TGTGCCAGCAGCCAAGGAGTCGGGGGGGCTGACATTCAGTACTTC
V gene: TRBV9; J gene: TRBJ2-1; CDR3 length: 15; D gene: TRBD2; clone size: NA; CDR3 protein: CASSVTGGPNNEQFF; CDR3 DNA: TGTGCCAGCAGCGTCACGGGAGGGCCAAACAATGAGCAGTTCTTC
V gene: TRBV18; J gene: TRBJ2-7; CDR3 length: 14; D gene: NA; clone size: NA; CDR3 protein: CASSPTTGIYEQYF; CDR3 DNA: TGTGCCAGCTCACCGACGACTGGCATATACGAGCAGTACTTC
V gene: TRBV6-7; J gene: TRBJ2-1; CDR3 length: 21; D gene: NA; clone size: NA; CDR3 protein: CASSYSPGQFSSHRRYNEQFF; CDR3 DNA: TGTGCCAGCAGTTACTCCCCAGGACAGTTCTCTTCCCACCGGCGTTACAATGAGCAGTTCTTC
V gene: TRBV5-1; J gene: TRBJ2-1; CDR3 length: 14; D gene: TRBD2; clone size: NA; CDR3 protein: CASSQLAGYNEQFF; CDR3 DNA: TGCGCCAGCAGCCAACTAGCGGGGTACAATGAGCAGTTCTTC
V gene: TRBV6-2/TRBV6-3; J gene: TRBJ1-2; CDR3 length: 14; D gene: TRBD1; clone size: NA; CDR3 protein: CASSSQGALRGYTF; CDR3 DNA: TGTGCCAGCAGTTCCCAGGGGGCGTTGAGAGGCTACACCTTC
V gene: TRBV27; J gene: TRBJ1-1; CDR3 length: 16; D gene: TRBD1; clone size: NA; CDR3 protein: CASSRLPGQGDTEAFF; CDR3 DNA: TGTGCCAGCAGTCGATTACCGGGACAGGGGGACACTGAAGCTTTCTTT
V gene: TRBV19; J gene: TRBJ1-5; CDR3 length: 13; D gene: TRBD1; clone size: NA; CDR3 protein: CATHTGGIQPQHF; CDR3 DNA: TGTGCCACCCATACAGGGGGCATTCAGCCCCAGCATTTT
V gene: TRBV5-5; J gene: TRBJ1-6; CDR3 length: 15; D gene: TRBD1; clone size: NA; CDR3 protein: CASSLRDRGDSPLHF; CDR3 DNA: TGTGCCAGCAGCTTGAGGGACAGGGGCGATTCACCCCTCCACTTT
V gene: TRBV30; J gene: TRBJ2-3; CDR3 length: 15; D gene: NA; clone size: NA; CDR3 protein: CAWSLGSTSTDTQYF; CDR3 DNA: TGTGCCTGGAGTTTGGGGAGTACTAGCACAGATACGCAGTATTTT
V gene: TRBV15; J gene: TRBJ2-7; CDR3 length: 14; D gene: TRBD1; clone size: once; CDR3 protein: CATSRRTGVDEQYF; CDR3 DNA: TGTGCCACCAGCAGGAGGACAGGGGTCGACGAGCAGTACTTC
V gene: TRBV5-1; J gene: TRBJ1-1; CDR3 length: 15; D gene: TRBD1; clone size: NA; CDR3 protein: CASSQGTGGNTEAFF; CDR3 DNA: TGCGCCAGCAGCCAGGGGACAGGGGGGAACACTGAAGCTTTCTTT
V gene: TRBV2; J gene: TRBJ2-3; CDR3 length: 13; D gene: NA; clone size: NA; CDR3 protein: CASSVSGWDTQYF; CDR3 DNA: TGTGCCAGCAGTGTTAGTGGTTGGGATACGCAGTATTTT
V gene: TRBV19; J gene: TRBJ1-5; CDR3 length: 14; D gene: NA; clone size: NA; CDR3 protein: CASSIRDHNQPQHF; CDR3 DNA: TGTGCCAGTAGTATCCGGGATCACAATCAGCCCCAGCATTTT
V gene: TRBV3-1/TRBV3-2; J gene: TRBJ1-5; CDR3 length: 14; D gene: NA; clone size: NA; CDR3 protein: CASSQVQADQPQHF; CDR3 DNA: TGTGCCAGCAGCCAAGTACAGGCCGATCAGCCCCAGCATTTT
V gene: TRBV5-1; J gene: TRBJ2-3; CDR3 length: 11; D gene: NA; clone size: NA; CDR3 protein: CASRGVDTQYF; CDR3 DNA: TGCGCCAGCAGAGGGGTGGATACGCAGTATTTT
V gene: TRBV29-1; J gene: TRBJ1-1; CDR3 length: 14; D gene: TRBD1; clone size: NA; CDR3 protein: CSVEDLRQGNEAFF; CDR3 DNA: TGCAGCGTTGAAGATCTGAGACAGGGTAATGAAGCTTTCTTT
V gene: TRBV6-2/TRBV6-3; J gene: TRBJ2-7; CDR3 length: 14; D gene: NA; clone size: once; CDR3 protein: CASSYAGAKNEQYF; CDR3 DNA: TGTGCCAGCAGTTACGCAGGGGCCAAGAACGAGCAGTACTTC
V gene: TRBV10-2; J gene: TRBJ2-3; CDR3 length: 16; D gene: TRBD2; clone size: NA; CDR3 protein: CASSEGSSGSADTQYF; CDR3 DNA: TGCGCCAGCAGTGAGGGGTCTAGCGGGAGCGCAGATACGCAGTATTTT
V gene: TRBV6-4; J gene: TRBJ1-1; CDR3 length: 15; D gene: NA; clone size: NA; CDR3 protein: CASSDSFRENTEAFF; CDR3 DNA: TGTGCCAGCAGTGACTCATTCCGAGAGAACACTGAAGCTTTCTTT
V gene: TRBV7-9; J gene: TRBJ1-5; CDR3 length: 13; D gene: NA; clone size: NA; CDR3 protein: CASSLTGDQPQHF; CDR3 DNA: TGTGCCAGCAGCTTAACGGGGGATCAGCCCCAGCATTTT
V gene: TRBV2; J gene: TRBJ1-2; CDR3 length: 13; D gene: NA; clone size: NA; CDR3 protein: CASRQGPNYGYTF; CDR3 DNA: TGTGCCAGCCGCCAGGGGCCTAACTATGGCTACACCTTC
V gene: TRBV4-1; J gene: TRBJ2-1; CDR3 length: 15; D gene: TRBD1; clone size: NA; CDR3 protein: CASSPRTGGWNEQFF; CDR3 DNA: TGCGCCAGCAGCCCTCGGACAGGGGGCTGGAATGAGCAGTTCTTC
V gene: TRBV25-1; J gene: TRBJ1-2; CDR3 length: 17; D gene: TRBD1; clone size: NA; CDR3 protein: CASSESAGGFFHYGYTF; CDR3 DNA: TGTGCCAGCAGTGAATCAGCAGGGGGCTTCTTTCACTATGGCTACACCTTC
V gene: TRBV4-3; J gene: TRBJ2-1; CDR3 length: 17; D gene: NA; clone size: once; CDR3 protein: CASSQDRSRSSYNEQFF; CDR3 DNA: TGCGCCAGCAGCCAAGATCGATCAAGGAGCTCCTACAATGAGCAGTTCTTC
V gene: TRBV5-1; J gene: TRBJ1-1; CDR3 length: 14; D gene: TRBD1; clone size: few; CDR3 protein: CASSPDRANTEAFF; CDR3 DNA: TGCGCCAGCAGCCCGGACAGGGCGAACACTGAAGCTTTCTTT
V gene: TRBV29-1; J gene: TRBJ1-5; CDR3 length: 12; D gene: NA; clone size: NA; CDR3 protein: CSAGDSNQPQHF; CDR3 DNA: TGCAGCGCCGGGGATAGCAATCAGCCCCAGCATTTT
V gene: TRBV9; J gene: TRBJ1-2; CDR3 length: 16; D gene: NA; clone size: NA; CDR3 protein: CASSVDDVMGGYGYTF; CDR3 DNA: TGTGCCAGCAGCGTAGATGACGTCATGGGGGGATATGGCTACACCTTC
V gene: TRBV7-3; J gene: TRBJ2-3; CDR3 length: 14; D gene: NA; clone size: once; CDR3 protein: CASSLGGSLDTQYF; CDR3 DNA: TGTGCCAGCAGCTTAGGGGGGAGCTTGGATACGCAGTATTTT
V gene: TRBV7-9; J gene: TRBJ1-1; CDR3 length: 13; D gene: NA; clone size: NA; CDR3 protein: CASSLQENTEAFF; CDR3 DNA: TGTGCCAGCAGCTTACAGGAGAACACTGAAGCTTTCTTT
V gene: TRBV11-2; J gene: TRBJ2-7; CDR3 length: 16; D gene: TRBD2; clone size: NA; CDR3 protein: CASSLFGREDKNEQYF; CDR3 DNA: TGTGCCAGCAGCTTATTCGGGCGGGAGGACAAAAACGAGCAGTACTTC
V gene: TRBV5-1; J gene: TRBJ1-1; CDR3 length: 16; D gene: NA; clone size: NA; CDR3 protein: CASSLAELFGNTEAFF; CDR3 DNA: TGCGCCAGCAGCTTGGCCGAGTTGTTTGGGAACACTGAAGCTTTCTTT
V gene: TRBV3-1/TRBV3-2; J gene: TRBJ2-7; CDR3 length: 15; D gene: NA; clone size: NA; CDR3 protein: CASSQSGLRAYEQYF; CDR3 DNA: TGTGCCAGCAGCCAATCGGGACTCCGGGCCTACGAGCAGTACTTC
V gene: TRBV5-5; J gene: TRBJ1-1; CDR3 length: 14; D gene: NA; clone size: NA; CDR3 protein: CASREPTQGLEAFF; CDR3 DNA: TGTGCCAGCAGGGAACCCACCCAGGGACTTGAAGCTTTCTTT
V gene: TRBV28; J gene: TRBJ1-2; CDR3 length: 14; D gene: NA; clone size: NA; CDR3 protein: CASSPWGENYGYTF; CDR3 DNA: TGTGCCAGCTCACCGTGGGGGGAAAACTATGGCTACACCTTC